Included here is one T cell receptor beta chain sequence, with context. Its cognate antigen has yet to be identified. Qualities for individual bases were not recorded, and no much larger clone is one base off. This entry belongs to a study of cytomegalovirus exposure and HLA in healthy donors (dated by TCRdb to about 2017). Background on the whole study: In an earlier analysis of 450 to 750 of the donors, 276 Gb of sequence data and 117 million unique TCR beta sequences from about 179 million T cells were reported. An early release covering 500 to 750 HLA-typed donors comprised 250 to 350 gigabases of sequencing data and approximately 85 million unique TCR sequences. Among the approximately 400 genotyped donors, 75% to 90% belonged to the genetic ancestry cluster associated with self-reported Caucasian donors. The study was designed to test whether signatures of past pathogen exposure could be identified by cataloging public T cell receptors. Using immunosequencing, the study profiled T cell repertoires from around 670 subjects and related those repertoires to cytomegalovirus serostatus. Along with the roughly 610-subject first cohort, a separate validation cohort of around 110 different subjects was used. High-throughput TCR immunosequencing, statistical association of individual TCRs with disease status, and machine learning were combined to predict cytomegalovirus infection status. A later analysis re-examined previously published TCR beta repertoires from just over 650 donors and added high-resolution HLA genotyping to investigate patterns of TCR occurrence. In the later analysis, no new phenotypic data were used to find candidate immune exposures; instead, reliance was placed on TCR beta sequences and their occurrence across donors. To decide whether each TCR beta V gene segment behaved as functional or pseudogenic, an earlier analysis of over 500 of the donors relied on high-throughput TCR beta sequencing. Donor age, sex, ethnicity and CMV serostatus were compiled together with the repertoire data. In a later genetic analysis, genome-wide SNP genotypes for about 55% of the 666 donors were used, and that subset was treated as a discovery cohort. Every discovery cohort repertoire had been produced on one sequencing platform. HLA typing included class I and class II loci at four-digit resolution. Typing coverage differed by locus: A, B, C, DRB1 and DQB1 were typed in roughly 620-640 donors, DQA1 in around 500, DPA1 in 600 to 610, and DPB1 in around 440. Because of strong linkage in the cohort, roughly five DR-DQ haplotypes were treated as single units for association and clustering. Across some 400 genotyped donors of the cohort, an average of about 220,000 unique TCR beta nucleotide sequences per donor were sequenced, and 15% to 20% of those sequences were non-productive.

Beyond this particular receptor, the publication reports: Linkage disequilibrium might explain the correlated functional status among segregating V segments, but an unknown experimental factor could not be excluded. Specific HLA alleles were associated with 15,000 to 20,000 TCR beta sequences at a false discovery rate of 0.05 in a later analysis. Because some donors lacked HLA typing at each locus, the association tests relied only on the typed subset. Approximately 18 rarely observed V segments, including chromosome 9 orphons, were excluded from the earlier analysis of several hundred of the donors because counts were too low. Strong co-occurrence of HLA alleles, especially DR and DQ, made assigning TCR associations to individual alleles difficult. The only immune exposure information available for the cohort was CMV serostatus. According to a later analysis, TCR association rates differed among HLA loci, with DRB1 alleles showing the most associated TCRs and HLA-C alleles showing the fewest. In both the original and validation cohorts, the classifier was reported to diagnose cytomegalovirus status with high specificity and sensitivity. The cohort was sequenced for TCR beta chains only, and without alpha or paired-chain data the features that could be detected were limited. An association between a missense DCLRE1C variant and V-gene and J-gene trimming of TCR beta chains was found in a later genetic analysis and replicated in an independent cohort. In a later analysis, most CMV-associated TCR beta chains were found to appear HLA-restricted, with HLA associations seemingly driven largely by CMV exposure. A total of 164 TCR beta chains were listed by the study as associated with cytomegalovirus. Broadly in line with IMGT annotations, most TCR beta V segments showed up in productive rearrangements about 90% or about 30% of the time in an earlier analysis of approximately 640 of the donors. A cluster of highly shared sequence variants was judged likely to be a technical artifact of the sequencing pipeline. Presence/absence analyses assumed roughly uniform sequencing depth across donors, an assumption that may not hold. Three of the identified cytomegalovirus-associated TCR beta chains were confirmed in vitro to be specific for cytomegalovirus antigens. A further reported finding was that TCR beta sequences accurately predicted the HLA-A and HLA-B alleles for most subjects in the first cohort. Across donors, most TCR sequences were observed very rarely, whereas some public TCRs were present in many individuals. According to the authors, the approach could potentially be generalized to other disease states and immunological phenotypes. According to a later analysis, parvovirus B19, influenza, CMV and Epstein-Barr virus appeared linked to several top co-occurrence clusters. Some IMGT-functional V segments, including TRBV6-2 and TRBV6-3, could not be distinguished by the 87-base-pair reads and were therefore excluded. Compared with the approximately 710-donor mean, donors in an Asian-associated ancestry cluster had fewer N-insertions in productive TCRs, according to a later genetic analysis. Compared with equally common non-associated chains, HLA-associated TCR beta chains in a later analysis were more clonally expanded and had lower generation probabilities.

The library was generated by the immunoSEQ multiplex PCR assay. For the multiplex PCR, a mixture combining 60 forward primers for TCR Vbeta segments and 13 reverse primers for TCR Jbeta segments was used. Amplification of the CDR3 region of rearranged TCR beta genes was performed with a multiplex PCR assay on genomic DNA. The Illumina HiSeq System was used to sequence the amplified TCR beta libraries as 87-base-pair reads. Processing in the source paper ran as follows. A later analysis counted some 80 million unique TCR beta chains across the 600 to 850 repertoires, and approximately 11 million of these chains were shared by at least two donors. A nearest-neighbor algorithm error-corrected the raw reads and collapsed the reads into unique sequences, merging closely related sequences to remove PCR and sequencing errors. To assign V, D and J gene segments, CDR3 sequences were aligned to IMGT reference sequences. Each retained sequence needed at least a six-nucleotide match to both a V gene segment and a J gene segment. A rearrangement was called productive if the CDR3 had no stop codons and remained in frame with V and J, and every other rearrangement was called non-productive. Following IMGT convention, CDR3 was defined as the stretch from the second conserved V-encoded cysteine up to the conserved J-encoded phenylalanine. The earlier analysis of about 560 of the donors excluded any sequence lacking an unambiguous match to a single V gene segment. In an earlier analysis of some 590 of the donors, a V segment was called functional when productive rearrangements were above 56.7%, and segregating when the standard deviation between donors exceeded 5%. To diagnose cytomegalovirus status from the catalog of TCR beta chain sequences, a statistical classification framework was built. In a later analysis, V and J genes were assigned by comparing TCR nucleotide sequences against IMGT/GENE-DB human TR gene sequences. A later analysis assigned CDR3 sequences and most-parsimonious VDJ recombination scenarios with the TCRdist pipeline. In a later analysis, each TCR beta chain was defined by its CDR3 amino acid sequence together with its V-gene family, and reads without a unique V-gene family were excluded. To address suspected cross-contamination and a sequencing artifact, a later analysis removed a few hundred highly shared, low-generation-probability nucleotide sequences. A later analysis calculated a clonal expansion index for each public chain from normalized within-repertoire ranks of inferred template counts. In a later analysis, generation probabilities were computed using a VDJ recombination model fitted to out-of-frame rearrangements, and the results were checked against IGoR. In a later analysis, hypergeometric tests were used to score TCR-TCR, TCR-HLA and TCR-CMV co-occurrence, with a repertoire-size bias correction applied to TCR pairs. To estimate false discovery rates, a later analysis permuted the HLA or CMV assignments 20 times. In a later analysis, co-occurring TCRs were grouped with DBSCAN, and TCRdist sequence similarity was added when clustering was performed within HLA-allele-positive subsets. For co-occurrence clustering, repertoires with fewer than 30,000 or more than 120,000 public chains were excluded, along with several repertoires with anomalous nucleotide sharing. TCRdb holds this immuneACCESS table with in-frame rearrangements only. Some clones are missing; in checked studies, unresolved V genes explain under half, and the rest has no known cause. That table supplies the V and J calls and clone size; D and trimming were determined from the DNA. Recorded for this sample are around 130,000 clones; roughly 80% of them occurred a single time. The biggest ten clones account for 1.2% of the sample.

V ends up 6 bases short and J 2 bases short, with an unmatched junction base count of 7. CDR1 and CDR2 (MNHEY, SVGAGI) derive from the germline V gene. Spanning cysteine to phenylalanine, the CDR3 consists of 14 amino acids. Only the CDR3 DNA is retained, 42 bases long and in frame from the first base. The cohort consisted of approximately 670 healthy bone marrow donors. All cohort members were sampled while nominally healthy, although unrecorded immune exposures were likely present. The donor tested CMV seronegative and was one of the 352 seronegative cohort members. A peripheral blood sample was provided by each donor, and peripheral blood mononuclear cells were used for TCR beta sequencing. Genomic DNA was extracted from the blood cell samples with the Qiagen DNeasy Blood Extraction Kit.

The source material was PBMCs. This clonotype was obtained from a man aged 45-60 years in good health and CMV-seronegative. The chain joins TRBV6-5 to TRBJ2-7; TRBD2 lines up with 7 middle nucleotides. The DNA reads TGTGCCAGCAGCTCCCCCGGGACTACCTACGAGCAGTACTTC. It translates as CASSSPGTTYEQYF.